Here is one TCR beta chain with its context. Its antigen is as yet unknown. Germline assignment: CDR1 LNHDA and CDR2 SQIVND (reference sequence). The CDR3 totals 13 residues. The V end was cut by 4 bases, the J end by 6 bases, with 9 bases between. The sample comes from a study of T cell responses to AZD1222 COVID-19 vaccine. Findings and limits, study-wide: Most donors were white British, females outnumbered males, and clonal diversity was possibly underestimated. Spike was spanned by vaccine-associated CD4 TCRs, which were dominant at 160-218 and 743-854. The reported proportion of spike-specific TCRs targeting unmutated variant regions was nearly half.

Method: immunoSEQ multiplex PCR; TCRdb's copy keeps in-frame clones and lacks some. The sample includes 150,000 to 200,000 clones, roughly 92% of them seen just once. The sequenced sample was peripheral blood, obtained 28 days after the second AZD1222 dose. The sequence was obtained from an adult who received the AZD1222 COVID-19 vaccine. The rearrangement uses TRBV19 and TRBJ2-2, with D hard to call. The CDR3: CASSSINSGELFF. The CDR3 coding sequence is TGTGCCAGTAGTAGCATAAATTCCGGGGAGCTGTTTTTT.